This paragraph covers one TCR beta chain sequence. The CDR3 spans 17 residues. The V end was cut by 5 bases, the J end by 4 bases, with 18 bases between. Germline V lookup: CDR1 MDHEN, CDR2 SYDVKM. A second PCR, run for about 7 to 11 cycles, used a sample-barcoded 5' primer plus a J-beta primer mix. TCRdb re-analysed the 5' RACE reads in MiXCR, keeping a single row per CDR3 protein. The data show 1.5 million to 2 million distinct CDR3 sequences, about 39% seen once. This sample stems from a study of blood T cells in healthy people across ages. The rearrangement links TRBV28 to TRBJ1-6; D possibly corresponds to TRBD1 (5 bases). The receptor's source is a human donor in good health. The specimen was blood. The CDR3 protein is CASSARQRGAYNSPLHF. As DNA, the CDR3 is TGTGCCAGCAGTGCGCGACAGCGCGGCGCTTATAATTCACCCCTCCACTTT.